This T cell receptor beta chain was captured by sequencing in a study of STAT5B mutations in CD4+ large granular lymphocyte leukemia. Study-wide results and caveats: Main leukemic clonotypes were patient-specific, but 20% to 25% appeared at low frequency elsewhere.

TCRdb keeps only in-frame clones here, not all; method: immunoSEQ multiplex PCR. The sample consists of about 29,000 clones, roughly 79% of them appearing once. Buffy coats from healthy blood donors served as controls. V was trimmed by 2 bases and J by 10 bases, leaving 12 bases between them. Looked up from germline, CDR1 is MDHEN and CDR2 is SYDVKM. This CDR3 region has 13 residues. Comments on this clone: Its cognate antigen is unknown.

This chain uses TRBV28 with TRBJ2-1; D perhaps matches TRBD2 (6 bases). Sequenced: CD4+ T cells from blood buffy coats. This TCR derives from a human donor in good health. For the CDR3, the DNA is TGTGCCAGCAGTTTAATGGGGGGTGGGGAGCAGTTCTTC. Its protein is CASSLMGGGEQFF. The full variable domain, completed using reference TRBV28 and TRBJ2-1, is DVKVTQSSRYLVKRTGEKVFLECVQDMDHENMFWYRQDPGLGLRLIYFSYDVKMKEKGDIPEGYSVSREKKERFSLILESASTNQTSMYLCASSLMGGGEQFFGPGTRLTVL.